This T cell receptor beta chain was obtained from a study of early T cells in non-severe SARS-CoV-2 infection (dated by TCRdb to 2020 to 2023). In terms of the full investigation: Because TCR sequencing was done on bulk RNA from unsorted whole blood, the alpha and beta chains could not be paired.

From its cysteine to its phenylalanine, the CDR3 spans 18 amino acids. Just the 54-base CDR3 DNA is kept, in frame starting at base 1. V loses 1 base at its end and J loses 1 base; junction bases beyond the gene matches: 8. CDR1 and CDR2 are drawn from the germline V gene (reference sequence): SEHNR, FQNEAQ. This clonotype was seen repeatedly, ten times or more. Its recognized antigen is unknown. No base-level quality is on record; no much larger clone is a single base apart. Library method: 5' RACE. The sequencer listed for this sample is NextSeq 500. The TCR library protocol attached unique molecular identifiers to individual cDNA molecules to correct for sequencing error and PCR bias. Both TCR alpha and beta chains were sequenced, and tight co-correlation was observed between alpha and beta sequence abundances in each sample. Regarding the original processing steps: Decombinator V4 was used to annotate the V gene, J gene and CDR3 of the TCR sequences. Expanded TCRs were defined as changing significantly between any two time points under a Poisson model with p below 0.0001. TCR abundances were normalised to the total number of TCRs sequenced per sample and were expressed as counts per million. TRAV1-2 paired with TRAJ12, TRAJ20 or TRAJ33 defined MAIT TCRs, while TRAV10 paired with TRAJ18 defined iNKT TCRs. VDJdb, accessed on 1 November 2021, was searched for TCRs annotated for CMV, EBV and SARS-CoV-2, and TCRs annotated for more than one antigen were excluded. The public reads were reprocessed in TCRdb via fastp at Q25 and MiXCR, keeping in-frame beta chains. CDR3 protein duplicates are merged, each entry listing the most common genes and DNA. TCRdb's processing, not the authors', yielded these V and J calls. Within this sample are around 44,000 distinct CDR3 sequences, with roughly 9.8% of them counted one time only. About 8.5% of the sample goes to the ten largest clones.

General findings and caveats noted by the study authors: Matching against VDJdb was skewed toward anti-spike CD8 responses, likely underestimated virus-specific expansions, and missed private and CD4 specificities.

The study was a case-control design nested within a healthcare worker cohort in London, UK, with weekly nasopharyngeal swab PCR tests and blood sampling. Healthcare workers were recruited between 23 and 31 March 2020, during the week of the UK lockdown, and were followed weekly for up to about 15 weeks. This TCR came from an adult who was a healthcare worker with PCR-confirmed SARS-CoV-2 infection or an uninfected control (not recorded which). The sequence is built from TRBV7-9 and TRBJ2-7, with TRBD2 matching 12 junction bases. The sample was whole blood. The CDR3: CASSLVASGRVPSYEQYF. Here is the DNA: TGTGCCAGCAGCTTAGTGGCTAGCGGGAGGGTTCCGTCCTACGAGCAGTACTTC.